This TCR beta chain was sequenced in a study of CD8 T cells in Susac syndrome. TEMRA cells were FACS-enriched, while CD8+ and CD4+ T cells were negatively isolated. The V end lost 0 bases, the J end lost 2 bases, and 8 bases lay between the germline ends. CDR1 is LGHNA and CDR2 is YNFKEQ in the germline V gene. This CDR3 has 16 amino acids. Random hexamers served to reverse transcribe about 0.5 to 1 ug RNA. Amplification of TCR beta CDR3 was carried out by immunoSEQ multiplex PCR, which covered 54 Vbeta and 13 Jbeta segments. In TCRdb, the immunoSEQ multiplex PCR reads were re-called with MiXCR into one record per CDR3 protein. The sample carries about 160,000 distinct CDR3 sequences, approximately 95% recorded once.

The sequence was obtained from a human donor with multiple sclerosis. The sample consisted of CD4+ T cells from PBMCs. The rearrangement joins TRBV4-2 to TRBJ2-6; D not resolved. CDR3 in DNA: TGTGCCAGCAGCCAAGATCCATCTACTGGGGCCAACGTCCTGACTTTC. Translating gives CASSQDPSTGANVLTF.